The TCR beta chain under discussion was sequenced for a study of Graves' ophthalmopathy and Graves' hyperthyroidism. Researchers took RNA transcripts and amplified TCR beta CDR3 regions from them. In the first round, RT-PCR was carried out with HTBI primers, and a multiplex PCR formed the second round. TCRdb passed the multiplex PCR reads through MiXCR, listing each CDR3 protein once. The data hold about 370,000 distinct CDR3 sequences, with 15% to 20% observed a single time. This clonotype was picked up many times. The junction shows a germline mismatch at one end, possibly a read error. Ophthalmopathy cases showed moderate-to-severe activity, scoring CAS ≥3 and NOSPECS ≥4, with duration under 3 months. Enrollment excluded any patients with other autoimmune diseases, uncontrolled infections, pregnancy or lactation. This CDR3 is 14 amino acids long.

The origin of this receptor is a woman aged 18-29 years with Graves' ophthalmopathy. Material: peripheral blood. The V call is TRBV12-3 or TRBV12-4, the J call TRBJ2-5, with 7 bases lining up with TRBD2. The CDR3 here is CASSSTSLVETQYF. In nucleotides, the CDR3 is TGCGCCAGCAGTTCGACTAGCTTGGTAGAGACCCAGTACTTC.